This entry lists 26 T cell receptor beta chains sequenced from one sample in a study of T cell responses to AZD1222 COVID-19 vaccine. The method was immunoSEQ multiplex PCR; TCRdb's version includes in-frame clones alone and lacks a portion of them. Of about 78,000 clones in the sample, about nine tenths were seen once. This specimen was peripheral blood, taken 28 days after the second AZD1222 dose. The receptors derive from an adult who received the AZD1222 COVID-19 vaccine.

The chain couples TRBV30 to TRBJ2-7; TRBD1 agrees at 8 bases. Trimming cost V 2 bases and J 4 bases; bases outside gene matches: 4. CDR3 length: 13 amino acids. CDR1 GTSNPN and CDR2 SVGIG come from the germline V gene (reference sequence). Written as DNA, the CDR3 is TGTGCCTGGAGTATCAGGGGGCCATACGAGCAGTACTTC. Its protein product is CAWSIRGPYEQYF.

J is TRBJ2-5 and V is TRBV9; TRBD2 agrees at 12 bases. The germline V gene has CDR1 SGDLS and CDR2 YYNGEE. The CDR3 extends over 16 amino acids. V trimming: 0 bases; J trimming: 4 bases; junction bases outside the gene matches: 4. The CDR3 bases are TGTGCCAGCAGCGTAGGAACTAGCGGGGGGAGAGAGACCCAGTACTTC. It yields the protein CASSVGTSGGRETQYF.

CDR3 residues: CASKGRSQGNTEAFF. CDR3 nucleotide sequence: TGTGCCAGCAAGGGCCGGTCCCAGGGAAACACTGAAGCTTTCTTT. The chain uses TRBV2 and TRBJ1-1, with D possibly TRBD1 on 5 matching bases. With 7 bases removed from V and 2 bases from J, the gap between germline ends came to 17 bases. This CDR3 has 15 amino acids. Per the germline V gene, CDR1 is SNHLY and CDR2 is FYNNEI.

The CDR3 loop is CASSRGPGPMNTEAFF. CDR3 nucleotides: TGCGCCAGCAGCCGTGGTCCCGGACCCATGAACACTGAAGCTTTCTTT. The genes are TRBV4-1 and TRBJ1-1; no clear D. The CDR3 covers 16 residues. V lost 4 bases, J lost 0 bases, and 15 bases lay in between. Germline CDR1 reads MGHRA; CDR2 reads YSYEKL.

This clone appeared a single time. The V and J genes are TRBV7-6 and TRBJ2-3; 9 nucleotides align to TRBD2. V lost 1 base, J lost 5 bases, and 13 bases stayed unmatched. CDR1 and CDR2 (germline): SGHVS, FNYEAQ. The CDR3 extends over 18 amino acids. CDR3 amino acids: CASSLGRRRGGRGDTQYF. CDR3 DNA sequence: TGTGCCAGCAGCTTAGGACGTCGGCGGGGGGGCCGAGGAGATACGCAGTATTTT.

V is TRBV29-1 and J is TRBJ1-1; TRBD1 is a possible D gene (6 bases). Germline CDR1 SQVTM, CDR2 ANQGSEA. The V end lost 6 bases, the J end lost 3 bases, and 14 bases lay between the germline ends. The CDR3 has 13 residues. The CDR3 nucleotides read TGCAGCGTCAAACCCGCAGGGGACACTGAAGCTTTCTTT. Translation gives CSVKPAGDTEAFF. Full variable domain (outside the CDR3, taken from reference TRBV29-1 and TRBJ1-1): SAVISQKPSRDICQRGTSLTIQCQVDSQVTMMFWYRQQPGQSLTLIATANQGSEATYESGFVIDKFPISRPNLTFSTLTVSNMSPEDSSIYLCSVKPAGDTEAFFGQGTRLTVV.

In this sample, this clone turned up once. This sequence joins TRBV24-1 and TRBJ2-5, with a weak D call TRBD1 (6 bases). V lost 5 bases, J lost 1 base, and 10 bases lay in between. Germline loops: CDR1 KGHDR, CDR2 SFDVKD. The CDR3 runs to 14 residues. Here the CDR3 reads CATSGGQSQETQYF. CDR3 in DNA: TGTGCCACCAGTGGAGGACAGTCCCAAGAGACCCAGTACTTC.

The chain has TRBV11-3 and TRBJ2-1, with unresolved D. The CDR3 length is 15 residues. V dropped 3 bases and J dropped 5 bases, with 14 bases sitting between them. Germline loops: CDR1 SGHNT, CDR2 YENEEA. CDR3 loop: CASSLPHLPNNEQFF. As DNA, the CDR3 is TGTGCCAGCAGCTTGCCGCATCTCCCGAACAATGAGCAGTTCTTC.

V and J are TRBV10-3 and TRBJ2-2, with no clear D. This CDR3 has 14 residues. V lost 10 bases and J 0 bases, leaving 12 bases between the germline ends. Per the germline V gene, CDR1 is ENHRY and CDR2 is SYGVKD. The CDR3 region has the DNA TGTGCCACCCAACAGAACCCGAACACCGGGGAGCTGTTTTTT. It codes for CATQQNPNTGELFF.

The rearrangement uses TRBV2 and TRBJ1-4; 7 bases fit TRBD1. Germline CDR1 and CDR2: SNHLY and FYNNEI. The CDR3 is 15 residues long. Losses at the gene ends were 5 bases for V and 8 bases for J; bases not matched to a gene: 11. DNA of the CDR3: TGTGCCAGCAGTCTACAGGGGAAAGGCGGGGAAAAACTGTTTTTT. It yields the protein CASSLQGKGGEKLFF.

The chain couples TRBV25-1 to TRBJ2-7; a possible D gene is TRBD2 (6 bases). The CDR3 has 12 residues. Germline V gene sequence: CDR1 MGHDK, CDR2 SYGVNS. V gave up 4 bases and J gave up 7 bases, with 11 bases separating them. The CDR3: CASSAGAREQYF. The CDR3 DNA is TGTGCCAGCAGTGCGGGAGCGCGAGAGCAGTACTTC.

The V and J genes are TRBV7-8 and TRBJ1-6; no firm D call. The CDR3 has 16 residues. V was trimmed by 3 bases and J by 8 bases, leaving 17 bases between them. Germline V lookup: CDR1 SGHVS, CDR2 FQNEAQ. The CDR3 reads CASSFPSWAGDSPLHF. CDR3 DNA sequence: TGTGCCAGCAGCTTTCCTTCGTGGGCCGGTGATTCACCCCTCCACTTT.

This chain links TRBV3-1 (or the pseudogene TRBV3-2) with TRBJ1-2; D perhaps matches TRBD1 (5 bases). Trimming removed 4 bases from V and 5 bases from J, with 14 bases in between. Germline V lookup: CDR1 LGHDT, CDR2 YNNKEL (reference sequence). The CDR3 extends over 14 amino acids. The CDR3: CASSLTQGLYGYTF. For the CDR3, the DNA is TGTGCCAGCAGCCTTACCCAGGGACTTTATGGCTACACCTTC.

The V gene is TRBV11-3, the J gene TRBJ2-7, with 14 bases identical to TRBD2. CDR3 length: 16 amino acids. CDR1 SGHNT and CDR2 YENEEA come from the germline V gene. The junction had 7 bases not matched to a gene; V was cut back by 4 bases and J by 5 bases. CDR3 DNA: TGTGCCAGCAGCTCACGACTAGCGGGAGGGCGGCACGAGCAGTACTTC. It encodes CASSSRLAGGRHEQYF.

The chain is built from TRBV11-2 and TRBJ1-2; no reliable D call. V was shortened by 3 bases and J by 0 bases, with 11 bases between the two germline ends. This CDR3 contains 15 residues. CDR1 is SGHAT and CDR2 is FQNNGV in the germline V gene. The CDR3 is CASSFRPQSNYGYTF. The CDR3 DNA reads TGTGCCAGCAGCTTTCGGCCCCAATCTAACTATGGCTACACCTTC.

The V and J genes are TRBV11-2 and TRBJ1-2, with D uncertain. The germline V gene has CDR1 SGHAT and CDR2 FQNNGV. The CDR3 totals 13 residues. V shed 5 bases and J shed 8 bases, with 15 bases lying between them. The CDR3 DNA reads TGTGCCAGCAGCCTCTTTGCGGGTGGCGGCTACACCTTC. It encodes CASSLFAGGGYTF. The full variable domain, in which reference TRBV11-2 and TRBJ1-2 provide the parts outside the CDR3, is EAGVAQSPRYKIIEKRQSVAFWCNPISGHATLYWYQQILGQGPKLLIQFQNNGVVDDSQLPKDRFSAERLKGVDSTLKIQPAKLEDSAVYLCASSLFAGGGYTFGSGTRLTVV.

The chain combines TRBV5-1 with TRBJ2-3; 9 bases map to TRBD1. Looked up from germline, CDR1 is SGHRS and CDR2 is YFSETQ. The J segment lost 1 base and the V segment lost 0 bases, leaving 3 bases of the junction unmatched. This CDR3 has 16 amino acids. For the CDR3, the DNA is TGCGCCAGCAGCTTGGGGGACAGGGTTGGCACAGATACGCAGTATTTT. Its protein is CASSLGDRVGTDTQYF.

The rearrangement uses TRBV5-1 and TRBJ1-4, with 7 nucleotides matching TRBD1. The J segment lost 8 bases and the V segment lost 3 bases, leaving 7 bases of the junction unmatched. CDR3 length: 14 amino acids. The V gene's germline CDR1 is SGHRS and CDR2 YFSETQ. The CDR3, as DNA: TGCGCCAGCAGCTCTCAGGGGGAGGGGGAAAAACTGTTTTTT. This sequence encodes CASSSQGEGEKLFF.

The CDR3, as DNA: TGTGCCAGCAGCTTAAGTGAGCGTGTTGAGCAGTTCTTC. This sequence encodes CASSLSERVEQFF. This chain uses TRBV11-2 with TRBJ2-1, with D unresolved. Germline lookup yields CDR1 SGHAT and CDR2 FQNNGV. Deletions cut 2 bases from V and 9 bases from J, with 11 bases between. The CDR3 totals 13 residues.

The chain couples TRBV29-1 to TRBJ1-5; D is possibly TRBD1 (5 bases). Germline loops: CDR1 SQVTM, CDR2 ANQGSEA. CDR3 length: 13 residues. The germline V and J ends were trimmed by 4 bases and 4 bases, with 11 bases remaining between them. The CDR3 protein is CSVAGQTNQPQHF. In nucleotides, the CDR3 is TGCAGCGTTGCAGGGCAGACTAATCAGCCCCAGCATTTT.

The chain has TRBV18 and TRBJ1-2, with a tentative D call TRBD1 (6 bases). V shed 3 bases and J shed 3 bases, with 11 bases lying between them. Germline V gene sequence: CDR1 KGHSH, CDR2 LQKENI. The CDR3 has 14 amino acids. The CDR3: CASSPGGLDYGYTF. The DNA of the CDR3 is TGTGCCAGCTCACCGGGGGGGCTGGACTATGGCTACACCTTC.

Only one count was recorded for this clone. The genes are TRBV10-3 and TRBJ2-1; either TRBD1 or TRBD2 may supply D (5 bases each). Germline V CDR1 and CDR2: ENHRY, SYGVKD. The CDR3 has 15 residues. The V gene lost 9 bases and the J gene lost 0 bases, with 15 bases spanning the gap. The CDR3 region is CAIIGRGRSYNEQFF. CDR3 nucleotides: TGTGCCATTATCGGCCGGGGCCGCTCCTACAATGAGCAGTTCTTC.

The rearrangement links TRBV5-8 to TRBJ2-5; the match to TRBD1 covers 8 bases. CDR3 size: 13 residues. Germline V gene data show CDR1 as SGHTS and CDR2 as YDEGEE. Trimming removed 4 bases from V and 5 bases from J; junction bases left unmatched: 4. In nucleotides, the CDR3 is TGTGCCAGCAGCCGGGACAGGCGGGAGACCCAGTACTTC. This translates into CASSRDRRETQYF.

The chain is built from TRBV27 and TRBJ2-3; D is perhaps TRBD2 (5 bases). The V and J ends lost 6 bases and 3 bases respectively, with 16 bases between them. This CDR3 has 15 residues. Germline values: CDR1 MNHEY, CDR2 SMNVEV (reference sequence). This CDR3 reads CASRVSAGMTDTQYF. CDR3 coding DNA: TGTGCCAGCAGAGTATCGGCCGGGATGACAGATACGCAGTATTTT.

This chain joins TRBV7-3 and TRBJ1-5; no clear D gene. Germline CDR1 SGHTA, CDR2 FQGTGA. This CDR3 region has 13 residues. The V end was cut by 5 bases, the J end by 5 bases, with 10 bases between. CDR3 nucleotides: TGTGCCAGCAGCCCCAGAGAGGATCAGCCCCAGCATTTT. Amino acids: CASSPREDQPQHF.

This chain uses TRBV10-3 with TRBJ2-4; TRBD2 is a possible D gene (7 bases). The V gene lost 4 bases and the J gene lost 3 bases, with 13 bases spanning the gap. Germline V gene sequence: CDR1 ENHRY, CDR2 SYGVKD. This CDR3 has 15 residues. CDR3 in DNA: TGTGCCATCAGTGCGGGGGGCGCTGACAAAAACATTCAGTACTTC. It translates to CAISAGGADKNIQYF.